This TCR beta chain was documented in a study of T cells in Graves' hyperthyroidism and ophthalmopathy. This CDR3 spans 15 amino acids. V lost 8 bases and J 6 bases, leaving 22 bases between the germline ends. Amplified TCR beta CDR3 regions came from RNA transcripts. Initially, a first-round RT-PCR of the TCR CDR3 employed the HTBI primer set. TCRdb processed the multiplex PCR reads anew with MiXCR; each CDR3 protein has one entry. The table shows around 500,000 distinct CDR3 sequences, with roughly an eighth occurring only once. This clonotype was picked up many times. This sequence was found in a woman aged 18-29 years with Graves' hyperthyroidism. The chain employs TRBV12-3 or TRBV12-4 and TRBJ1-2; D remains ambiguous. The sample comprised blood. CDR3 sequence: CASFLSSQYGDGYTF. CDR3 coding DNA: TGTGCCAGCTTTCTATCCTCCCAGTACGGGGATGGCTACACCTTC.